This entry is about one T cell receptor (beta chain). This receptor's antigen is unknown. A commercial ELISA kit detecting HCMV-specific IgG in serum was used to determine HCMV serostatus. Peripheral blood mononuclear cells were isolated from blood by Ficoll density gradient centrifugation. The CDR3 goes from the cysteine to the phenylalanine over 14 residues. No DNA is listed. Per the germline V gene, SGHRS is the CDR1 and YFSETQ is the CDR2. TCRdb records Illumina HiSeq 2000 as the sequencer. TCR beta cDNA libraries were prepared using 5'RACE template switching, which introduced a universal primer site and unique molecular identifiers. Synthesis of cDNA was primed from the TCR beta constant segment and was followed by two consecutive PCR amplification steps. Turning to the authors' computational methods: Reads were demultiplexed and grouped by UMI with MIGEC, and clonotypes were assembled and quantified with MiTCR. Only TCR cDNA sequences supported by at least two reads were kept to exclude erroneous sequences. The tcR package was used for downstream repertoire analysis, and clonotypes were matched across fractions by CDR3 nucleotide sequence plus V segment. Antigen specificity was annotated against VDJdb with VDJmatch, allowing one amino acid substitution in CDR3. TCRdb reprocessed the reads and assigns one entry to each CDR3 protein sequence, leaving out DNA. The V and J calls and clone size are TCRdb's, not the authors'. The table for this sample shows about 550,000 distinct CDR3 sequences. The ten largest clones add up to roughly 3.6% of the sample.

This sample is drawn from a study of T cells expressing NK-cell markers (dated by TCRdb to about 2020). Describing the broader study: Three sorted T-cell subsets (CD3+CD56+NKG2C+, CD3+CD56+NKG2C- and CD3+CD56-NKG2C+) from several donors had their TCR beta-chain repertoires profiled. Among the eight sequenced donors, only one was HCMV-seronegative, while the other seven were HCMV-seropositive. All eight donors whose samples were sequenced were randomly selected healthy volunteers, three of them men and five women. The libraries were sequenced on Illumina HiSeq 2000/2500, MiSeq or NextSeq, producing 2 x 150 bp reads.

What the research found in general, with its limitations: Those dominant clonotypes were again the most abundant among CD3+CD56-NKG2C+ cells in four donors, at roughly 25-60.1%. For six donors, the dominant CD3+CD56+NKG2C+ clonotypes were among the top 10 CD8+ clonotypes and accounted for roughly 1.0-7.5% of CD8+ T cells. Whether the expanded NKG2C-expressing T cell clones were specific for HCMV antigens remained unclear.

The rearrangement joined TRBV5-1 to TRBJ2-1; TCRdb returns TRBD2, unconfirmable since there is no DNA. Sequencing used blood T cells: a sorted CD56 or NKG2C T cell subset, CD4+ or CD8+ T cells, or bulk PBMC T cells (not recorded which). This TCR was recovered from a man between 18 and 35 years old in good health. Donor details come from another sample of the same person, matched by shared clones. The CDR3 region reads CASSYGTYDNEQFF.